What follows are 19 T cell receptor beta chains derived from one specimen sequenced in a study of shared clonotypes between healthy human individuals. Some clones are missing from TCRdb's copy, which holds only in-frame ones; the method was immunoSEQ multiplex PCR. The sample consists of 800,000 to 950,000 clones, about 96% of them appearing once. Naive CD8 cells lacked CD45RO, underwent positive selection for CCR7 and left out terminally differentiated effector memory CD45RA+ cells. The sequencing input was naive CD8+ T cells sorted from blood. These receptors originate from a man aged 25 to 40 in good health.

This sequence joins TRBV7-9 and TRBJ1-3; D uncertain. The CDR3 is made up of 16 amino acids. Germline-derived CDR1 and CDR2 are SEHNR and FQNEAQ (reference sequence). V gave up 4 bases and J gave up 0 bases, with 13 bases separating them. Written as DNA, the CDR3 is TGTGCCAGCAGCTCGCCGGGTTCCACCTCTGGAAACACCATATATTTT. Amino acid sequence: CASSSPGSTSGNTIYF.

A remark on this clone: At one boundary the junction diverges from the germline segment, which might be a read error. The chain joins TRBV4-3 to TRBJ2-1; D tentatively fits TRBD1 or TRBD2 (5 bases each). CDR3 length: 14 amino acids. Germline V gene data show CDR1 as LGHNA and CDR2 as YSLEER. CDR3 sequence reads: CASSQDRGYDEQFF. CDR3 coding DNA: TGCGCCAGCAGCCAAGATCGGGGCTACGATGAGCAGTTCTTC.

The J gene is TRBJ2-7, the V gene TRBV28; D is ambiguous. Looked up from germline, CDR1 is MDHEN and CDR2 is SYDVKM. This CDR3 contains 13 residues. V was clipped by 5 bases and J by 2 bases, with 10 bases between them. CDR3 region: CASSAQITYEQYF. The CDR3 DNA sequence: TGTGCCAGCAGTGCTCAGATTACCTACGAGCAGTACTTC.

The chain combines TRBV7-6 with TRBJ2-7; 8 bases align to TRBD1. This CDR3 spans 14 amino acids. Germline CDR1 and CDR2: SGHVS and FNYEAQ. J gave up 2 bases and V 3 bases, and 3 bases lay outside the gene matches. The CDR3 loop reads CASSFGTGPYEQYF. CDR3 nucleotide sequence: TGTGCCAGCAGCTTTGGGACAGGTCCCTACGAGCAGTACTTC.

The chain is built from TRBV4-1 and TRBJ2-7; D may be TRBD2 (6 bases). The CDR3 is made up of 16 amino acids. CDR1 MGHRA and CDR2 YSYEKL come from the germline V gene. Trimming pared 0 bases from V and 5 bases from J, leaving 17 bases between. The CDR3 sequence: CASSQESQGLSNEQYF. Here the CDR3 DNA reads TGCGCCAGCAGCCAAGAAAGCCAGGGACTTAGCAACGAGCAGTACTTC.

In DNA form, the CDR3 reads TGCAGCGTTGCCGGGACGGACTACCAAGAGACCCAGTACTTC. Protein: CSVAGTDYQETQYF. The chain couples TRBV29-1 to TRBJ2-5; D tentatively reads TRBD1 or TRBD2 (5 bases each). CDR1 is SQVTM and CDR2 is ANQGSEA in the germline V gene. The CDR3 loop spans 14 amino acids. V shed 4 bases and J shed 0 bases, with 12 bases lying between them.

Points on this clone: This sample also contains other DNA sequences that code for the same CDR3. The chain's CDR3 is CASSSSGTRYEQYF. CDR3 coding DNA: TGTGCCAGCAGTTCCTCCGGGACACGCTACGAGCAGTACTTC. The chain uses TRBV27 and TRBJ2-7, with D perhaps matching TRBD1 (6 bases). CDR1 and CDR2 from the germline V gene are MNHEY and SMNVEV (reference sequence). This CDR3 has 14 amino acids. V dropped 4 bases and J dropped 3 bases, with 13 bases sitting between them.

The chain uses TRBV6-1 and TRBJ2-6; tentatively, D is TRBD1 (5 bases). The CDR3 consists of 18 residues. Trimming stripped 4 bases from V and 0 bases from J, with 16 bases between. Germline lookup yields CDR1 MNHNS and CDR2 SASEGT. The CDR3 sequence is CASSGFHRRDSGANVLTF. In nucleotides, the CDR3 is TGTGCCAGCAGTGGCTTTCACAGGCGAGACTCTGGGGCCAACGTCCTGACTTTC.

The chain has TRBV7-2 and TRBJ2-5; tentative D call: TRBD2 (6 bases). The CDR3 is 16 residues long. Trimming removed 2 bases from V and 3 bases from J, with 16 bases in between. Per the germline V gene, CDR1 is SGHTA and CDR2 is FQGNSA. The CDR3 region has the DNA TGTGCCAGCAGCTTACCAGTTAGCGGAGGAGAAGAGACCCAGTACTTC. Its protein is CASSLPVSGGEETQYF. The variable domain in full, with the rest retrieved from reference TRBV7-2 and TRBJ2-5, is GAGVSQSPSNKVTEKGKDVELRCDPISGHTALYWYRQSLGQGLEFLIYFQGNSAPDKSGLPSDRFSAERTGGSVSTLTIQRTQQEDSAVYLCASSLPVSGGEETQYFGPGTRLLVL.

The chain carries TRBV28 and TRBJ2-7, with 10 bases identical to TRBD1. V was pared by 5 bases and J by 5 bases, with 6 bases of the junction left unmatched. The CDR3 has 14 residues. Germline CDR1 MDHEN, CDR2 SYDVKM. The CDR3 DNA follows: TGTGCCAGCAGTAAGGACAGGGGGGCCCACGAGCAGTACTTC. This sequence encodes CASSKDRGAHEQYF.

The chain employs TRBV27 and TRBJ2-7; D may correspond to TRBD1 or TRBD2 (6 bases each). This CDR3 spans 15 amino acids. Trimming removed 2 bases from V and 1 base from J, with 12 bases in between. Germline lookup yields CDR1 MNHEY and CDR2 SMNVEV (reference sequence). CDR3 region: CASSLRGAESYEQYF. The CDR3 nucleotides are TGTGCCAGCAGTTTAAGGGGGGCTGAATCCTACGAGCAGTACTTC.

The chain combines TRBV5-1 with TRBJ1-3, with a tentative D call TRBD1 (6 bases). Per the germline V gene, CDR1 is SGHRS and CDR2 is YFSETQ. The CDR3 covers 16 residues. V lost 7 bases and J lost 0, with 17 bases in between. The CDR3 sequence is CASSRTTGYSGNTIYF. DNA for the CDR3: TGCGCCAGCTCACGCACGACAGGATACTCTGGAAACACCATATATTTT.

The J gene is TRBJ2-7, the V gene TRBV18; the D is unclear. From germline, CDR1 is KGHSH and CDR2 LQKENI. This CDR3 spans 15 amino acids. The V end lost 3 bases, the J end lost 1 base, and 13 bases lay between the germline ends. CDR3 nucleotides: TGTGCCAGCTCACCCGTGGGCGCCTTTTCCTACGAGCAGTACTTC. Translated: CASSPVGAFSYEQYF.

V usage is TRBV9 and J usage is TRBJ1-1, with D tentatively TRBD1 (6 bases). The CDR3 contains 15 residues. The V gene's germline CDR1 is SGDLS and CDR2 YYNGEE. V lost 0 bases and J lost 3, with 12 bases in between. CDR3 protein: CASSVEDRRDTEAFF. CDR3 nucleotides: TGTGCCAGCAGCGTAGAGGACAGAAGAGACACTGAAGCTTTCTTT.

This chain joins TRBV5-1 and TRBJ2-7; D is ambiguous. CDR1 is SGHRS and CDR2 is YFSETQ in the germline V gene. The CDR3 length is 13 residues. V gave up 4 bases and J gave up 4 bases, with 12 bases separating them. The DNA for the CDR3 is TGCGCCAGCAGCCTATCCGGATTTTACGAGCAGTACTTC. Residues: CASSLSGFYEQYF.

The CDR3 protein is CAISESTGYSNQPQHF. The CDR3, as DNA: TGTGCCATCAGTGAGTCGACGGGATATAGCAATCAGCCCCAGCATTTT. V gene TRBV10-3 combines with J gene TRBJ1-5; no clear D gene. Trimming cost V 0 bases and J 0 bases, with 9 bases left between them. CDR1 is ENHRY and CDR2 is SYGVKD in the germline V gene. CDR3 size: 16 residues.

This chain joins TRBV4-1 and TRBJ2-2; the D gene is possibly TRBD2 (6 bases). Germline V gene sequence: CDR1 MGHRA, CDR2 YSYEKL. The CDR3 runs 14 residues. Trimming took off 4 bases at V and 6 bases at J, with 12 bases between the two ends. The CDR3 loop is CASSRSREAGELFF. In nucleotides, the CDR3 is TGCGCCAGCAGCCGATCCAGGGAGGCCGGGGAGCTGTTTTTT.

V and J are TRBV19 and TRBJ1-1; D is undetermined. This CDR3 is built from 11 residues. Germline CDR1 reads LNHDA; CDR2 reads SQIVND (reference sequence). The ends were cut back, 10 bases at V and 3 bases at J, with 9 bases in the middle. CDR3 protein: CATVFYTEAFF. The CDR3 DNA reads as TGTGCCACTGTGTTTTACACTGAAGCTTTCTTT.

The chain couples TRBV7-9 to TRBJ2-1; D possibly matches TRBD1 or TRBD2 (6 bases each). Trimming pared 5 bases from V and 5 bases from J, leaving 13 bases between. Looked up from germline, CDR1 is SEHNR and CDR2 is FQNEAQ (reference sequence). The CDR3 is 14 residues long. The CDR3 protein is CASSQPRGHNEQFF. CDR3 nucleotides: TGTGCCAGCAGCCAACCTCGGGGGCACAATGAGCAGTTCTTC.